The text below deals with one TCR beta chain. No antigen is known for it. This entry comes from a study of shared clonotypes between healthy human individuals. Study-level background: The study used three CD4 naive, three CD4 memory, two CD8 naive and one CD8 memory plate per donor.

V lost 4 bases to trimming and J lost 4 bases; unmatched junction nucleotides: 5. The CDR3 runs 15 residues. Germline values: CDR1 LNHDA, CDR2 SQIVND (reference sequence). In the naive CD8 group, cells lacked CD45RO and were positively selected for CCR7, so terminally differentiated effector memory CD45RA+ cells were left out. Everyone who donated was a Caucasian adult who lived in Nashville, Tennessee. Measured with immunoSEQ multiplex PCR; TCRdb has only the in-frame clones, and not every one. Found here are around 1.9 million clones, 80% to 95% of them singletons; the top ten hold more than 1.5%. Whole-study findings and limits: What naive subsets generally showed was a larger estimated richness than memory subsets showed. Sharing of clonotypes among donors was expected to vary with sequencing depth.

This sequence was found in a man aged 18-30 years in good health. Some clones in this sample may be carry-over from other donors' samples. Source material: naive CD8+ T cells from PBMCs. The chain couples TRBV19 to TRBJ2-1; 9 bases match TRBD2. CDR3 sequence reads: CASSSLAGLYNEQFF. In DNA, the CDR3 is TGTGCCAGTAGTAGTCTAGCGGGGTTATACAATGAGCAGTTCTTC.